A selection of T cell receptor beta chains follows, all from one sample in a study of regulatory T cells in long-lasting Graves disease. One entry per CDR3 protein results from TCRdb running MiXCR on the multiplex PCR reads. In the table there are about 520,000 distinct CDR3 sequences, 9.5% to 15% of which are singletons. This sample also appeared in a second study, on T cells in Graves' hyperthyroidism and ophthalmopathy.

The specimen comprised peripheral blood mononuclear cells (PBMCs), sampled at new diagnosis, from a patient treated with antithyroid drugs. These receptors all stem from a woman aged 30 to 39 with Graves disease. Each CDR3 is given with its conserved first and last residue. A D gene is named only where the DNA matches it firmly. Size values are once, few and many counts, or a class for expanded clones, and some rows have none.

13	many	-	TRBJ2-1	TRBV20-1	CSARAQGYNEQFF	TGCAGTGCTAGAGCCCAGGGATACAATGAGCAGTTCTTC
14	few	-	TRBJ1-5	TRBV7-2	CASSLDQGWAPQHF	TGTGCCAGCAGCTTAGATCAGGGTTGGGCGCCCCAGCATTTT
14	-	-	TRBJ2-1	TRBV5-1	CASSLVAGNSEQFF	TGCGCCAGCAGCTTGGTGGCAGGGAACAGTGAGCAGTTCTTC
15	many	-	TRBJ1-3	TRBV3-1	CASSASGGFGNTIYF	TGTGCCAGCAGCGCAAGTGGAGGGTTCGGAAACACCATATATTTT
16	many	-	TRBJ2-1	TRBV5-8	CASSPLGEAGYNEQFF	TGTGCCAGCAGCCCCCTCGGGGAAGCGGGTTACAATGAGCAGTTCTTC
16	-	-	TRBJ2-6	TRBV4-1	CASSRILSSGANVLTF	TGCGCCAGCAGCCGGATTTTGAGCTCTGGGGCCAACGTCCTGACTTTC
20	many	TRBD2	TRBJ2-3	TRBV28	CASSPGLAGGGGDGTDTQYF	TGTGCCAGCAGTCCGGGACTAGCGGGAGGCGGGGGGGATGGCACAGATACGCAGTATTTT
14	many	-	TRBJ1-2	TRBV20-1	CSARVGQLHYGYTF	TGCAGTGCTAGAGTAGGTCAACTACACTATGGCTACACCTTC
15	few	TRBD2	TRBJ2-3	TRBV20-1	CKGTSGMVGTDTQYF	TGCAAAGGGACTAGCGGGATGGTGGGCACAGATACGCAGTATTTT
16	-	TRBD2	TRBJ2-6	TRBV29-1	CSVDSGRAAGANVLTF	TGCAGCGTTGACAGCGGGAGGGCCGCTGGGGCCAACGTCCTGACTTTC
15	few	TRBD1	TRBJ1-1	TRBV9	CASSIRGEINTEAFF	TGTGCCAGCAGCATCAGGGGGGAGATAAACACTGAAGCTTTCTTT
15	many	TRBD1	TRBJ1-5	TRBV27	CASSPRQGANQPQHF	TGTGCCAGCAGTCCGAGACAGGGGGCCAATCAGCCCCAGCATTTT
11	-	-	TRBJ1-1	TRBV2	CASSATPSAFF	TGTGCCAGCAGTGCTACGCCATCGGCTTTCTTT
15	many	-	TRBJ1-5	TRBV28	CASSLPGTSNQPQHF	TGTGCCAGCAGTTTACCTGGGACATCGAATCAGCCCCAGCATTTT
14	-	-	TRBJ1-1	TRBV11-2	CASSSWGLDTEAFF	TGTGCCAGCAGCTCCTGGGGGCTTGACACTGAAGCTTTCTTT
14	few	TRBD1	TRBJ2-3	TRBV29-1	CSVAGTVSTDTQYF	TGCAGCGTTGCGGGGACAGTTAGCACAGATACGCAGTATTTT
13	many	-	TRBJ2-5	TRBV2	CASSETGFGTQYF	TGTGCCAGCAGTGAAACGGGTTTTGGGACCCAGTACTTC
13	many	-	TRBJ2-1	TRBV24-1	CATSSGGGNEQFF	TGTGCCACCAGTAGCGGTGGGGGGAATGAGCAGTTCTTC
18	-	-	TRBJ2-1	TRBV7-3	CASSPNPYRGGPYNEQFF	TGTGCCAGCAGCCCTAATCCCTACAGGGGAGGACCCTACAATGAGCAGTTCTTC
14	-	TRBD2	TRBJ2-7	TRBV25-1	CASSGGRVSYEQYF	TGTGCCAGCAGTGGCGGGAGGGTTTCATACGAGCAGTACTTC
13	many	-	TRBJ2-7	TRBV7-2	CASTGGMSYEQYF	TGTGCCAGCACCGGCGGAATGTCCTACGAGCAGTACTTC
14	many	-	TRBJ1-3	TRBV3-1	CASSYVNSGNTIYF	TGTGCCAGCAGCTACGTGAACTCTGGAAACACCATATATTTT
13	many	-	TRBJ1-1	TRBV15	CATAASQNTEAFF	TGTGCCACCGCAGCGTCCCAGAACACTGAAGCTTTCTTT
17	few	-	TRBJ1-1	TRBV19	CASSLGRGRVTGTEAFF	TGTGCCAGTAGTTTAGGACGGGGGAGAGTAACAGGGACTGAAGCTTTCTTT
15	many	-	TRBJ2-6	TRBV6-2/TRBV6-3	CASSETSSGANVLTF	TGTGCCAGCAGTGAAACGAGCTCTGGGGCCAACGTCCTGACTTTC
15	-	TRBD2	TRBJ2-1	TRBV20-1	CSARIDGRPGSEQFF	TGCAGTGCTAGAATTGACGGGAGGCCAGGAAGTGAGCAGTTCTTC
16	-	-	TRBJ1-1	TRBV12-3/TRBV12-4	CASSFLGMGKNTEAFF	TGTGCCAGCAGTTTCCTCGGAATGGGGAAAAACACTGAAGCTTTCTTT
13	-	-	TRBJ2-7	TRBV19	CASPRVLRYEQYF	TGTGCCAGCCCCCGGGTTCTGAGATACGAGCAGTACTTC
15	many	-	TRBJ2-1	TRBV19	CASSETSSSYNEQFF	TGTGCCAGTAGCGAAACTAGTTCCTCGTACAATGAGCAGTTCTTC
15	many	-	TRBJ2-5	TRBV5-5	CASSLGPGTQETQYF	TGTGCCAGCAGCTTGGGGCCCGGGACCCAAGAGACCCAGTACTTC
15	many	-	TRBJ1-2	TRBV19	CASSAGILPNYGYTF	TGTGCCAGTAGTGCCGGGATCTTACCTAACTATGGCTACACCTTC
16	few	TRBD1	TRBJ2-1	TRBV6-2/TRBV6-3	CASSNIQGSSYNEQFF	TGTGCCAGCAGTAACATACAGGGGAGCTCCTACAATGAGCAGTTCTTC
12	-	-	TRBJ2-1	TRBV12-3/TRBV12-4	CASSLGARRQFF	TGTGCCAGCAGTTTAGGAGCGAGGAGGCAGTTCTTC
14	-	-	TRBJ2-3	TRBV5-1	CASSEGTGVDTQYF	TGCGCCAGCAGCGAGGGGACGGGAGTTGATACGCAGTATTTT
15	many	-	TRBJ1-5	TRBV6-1	CASSPIGPLFVPQHF	TGTGCCAGCAGTCCCATCGGGCCCCTTTTTGTGCCCCAGCATTTT
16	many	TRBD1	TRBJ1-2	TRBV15	CATSPPQGLTSYGYTF	TGTGCCACCAGCCCCCCACAGGGGCTTACATCATATGGCTACACCTTC
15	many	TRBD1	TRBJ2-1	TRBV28	CASSHPGTGVYEQFF	TGTGCCAGCAGTCACCCCGGGACAGGGGTATACGAGCAGTTCTTC
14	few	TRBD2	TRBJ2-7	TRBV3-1	CASRRTSGSYEQYF	TGTGCCAGCAGACGTACTAGCGGATCCTACGAGCAGTACTTC
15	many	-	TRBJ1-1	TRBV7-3	CASSLEPRLNTEAFF	TGTGCCAGCAGCTTAGAGCCCAGGTTAAACACTGAAGCTTTCTTT
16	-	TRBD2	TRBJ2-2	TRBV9	CASSVAVAGNTGELFF	TGTGCCAGCAGCGTAGCTGTAGCGGGGAACACCGGGGAGCTGTTTTTT
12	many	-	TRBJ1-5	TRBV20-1	CSARTAGQPQHF	TGCAGTGCTAGGACCGCTGGTCAGCCCCAGCATTTT
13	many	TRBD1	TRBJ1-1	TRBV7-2	CASSLWGQGSAFF	TGTGCCAGCAGCCTGTGGGGACAGGGATCGGCTTTCTTT
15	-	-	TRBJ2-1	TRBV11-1	CASSQESGAYNEQFF	TGTGCCAGCAGCCAAGAATCGGGGGCCTACAATGAGCAGTTCTTC
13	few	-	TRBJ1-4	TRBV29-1	CSVEGKGREKLFF	TGCAGCGTTGAAGGAAAGGGTCGTGAAAAACTGTTTTTT
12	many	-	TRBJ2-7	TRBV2	CASSLGLYEQYF	TGTGCCAGCAGCTTAGGTCTCTACGAGCAGTACTTC
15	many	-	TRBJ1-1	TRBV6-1	CASSPRGRLNTEAFF	TGTGCCAGCAGCCCGCGAGGACGTTTGAACACTGAAGCTTTCTTT
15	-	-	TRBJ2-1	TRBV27	CASSFPSPFPNEQFF	TGTGCCAGCAGTTTTCCATCCCCCTTTCCAAATGAGCAGTTCTTC
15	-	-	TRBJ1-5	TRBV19	CASSIGGYSNQPQHF	TGTGCCAGTAGTATTGGAGGGTATAGCAATCAGCCCCAGCATTTT
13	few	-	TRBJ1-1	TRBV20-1	CSASHLINTEAFF	TGCAGTGCTAGTCACCTAATTAACACTGAAGCTTTCTTT
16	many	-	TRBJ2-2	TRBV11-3	CASSLVAPENTGELFF	TGTGCCAGCAGCTTAGTAGCGCCTGAAAACACCGGGGAGCTGTTTTTT
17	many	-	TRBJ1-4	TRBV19	CASSTTEEAATNEKLFF	TGTGCCAGTAGTACCACCGAGGAGGCCGCAACTAATGAAAAACTGTTTTTT